Each of the 5 T cell receptor beta chains below was sequenced from the same sample in a study of CD8 T cells in Susac syndrome. cDNA came from around 0.5 to 1 ug RNA primed by random hexamers. TCRdb reprocessed the immunoSEQ multiplex PCR reads via MiXCR and lists one record per CDR3 protein. The sample includes roughly 130,000 distinct CDR3 sequences, about 95% of them seen just once. The material sequenced was CD4+ T cells from PBMCs. Receptors originate from a human donor in good health.

This chain links TRBV6-1 with TRBJ2-4; D not certain. The length of the CDR3 is 16 residues. Germline V gives CDR1 MNHNS, CDR2 SASEGT. V lost 2 bases to trimming and J lost 0 bases, with 11 bases between them. As DNA, the CDR3 is TGTGCCAGCAGTGAACCCGGGCTTTTAGCCAAAAACATTCAGTACTTC. This translates into CASSEPGLLAKNIQYF.

The chain joins TRBV28 to TRBJ2-7; D may be TRBD1 or TRBD2 (5 bases each). V dropped 4 bases and J dropped 5 bases, with 12 bases sitting between them. Per the germline V gene, CDR1 is MDHEN and CDR2 is SYDVKM. The CDR3 is 13 residues long. The CDR3 loop reads CASSSGQGHEQYF. CDR3 in DNA: TGTGCCAGCAGTTCCGGCCAGGGACACGAGCAGTACTTC.

The V and J genes are TRBV6-2 or TRBV6-3 and TRBJ2-7, with D uncertain. The V and J ends lost 5 bases and 6 bases respectively, with 14 bases between them. CDR3 length: 13 amino acids. Germline V lookup: CDR1 MNHEY, CDR2 SVGEGT. The CDR3 DNA sequence: TGTGCCAGCAGTCCCCTGATGGCCGGCGAGCAGTACTTC. Its protein is CASSPLMAGEQYF.

V and J are TRBV7-2 and TRBJ1-1, with 7 nucleotides matching TRBD1. V was clipped by 4 bases and J by 0 bases; unmatched bases: 2. The germline V gene has CDR1 SGHTA and CDR2 FQGNSA. CDR3 length: 14 residues. This CDR3 is CASSSGQMNTEAFF. In DNA, the CDR3 is TGTGCCAGCAGCTCGGGACAGATGAACACTGAAGCTTTCTTT.

The genes are TRBV20-1 and TRBJ1-5, with D tentatively TRBD1 (5 bases). The germline V gene encodes CDR1 DFQATT and CDR2 SNEGSKA (reference sequence). Trimming shortened V by 5 bases and J by 2 bases, and 10 bases separated the two germline ends. CDR3 length: 13 amino acids. CDR3 in DNA: TGCAGTGCTTGGACAAGTGGCAATCAGCCCCAGCATTTT. This codes for CSAWTSGNQPQHF.